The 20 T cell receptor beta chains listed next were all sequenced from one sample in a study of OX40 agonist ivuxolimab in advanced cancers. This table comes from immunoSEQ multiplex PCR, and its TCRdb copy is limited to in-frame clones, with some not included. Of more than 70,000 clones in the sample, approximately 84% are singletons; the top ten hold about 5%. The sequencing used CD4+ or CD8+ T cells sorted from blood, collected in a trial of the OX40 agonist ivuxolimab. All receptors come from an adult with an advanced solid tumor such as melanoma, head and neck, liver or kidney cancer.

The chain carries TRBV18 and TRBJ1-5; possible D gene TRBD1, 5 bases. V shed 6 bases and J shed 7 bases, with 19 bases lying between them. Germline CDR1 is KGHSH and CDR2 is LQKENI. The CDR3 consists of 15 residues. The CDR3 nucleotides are TGTGCCAGCTCCCAAGGGCGGGGGACGGGGCAGCCCCAGCATTTT. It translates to CASSQGRGTGQPQHF.

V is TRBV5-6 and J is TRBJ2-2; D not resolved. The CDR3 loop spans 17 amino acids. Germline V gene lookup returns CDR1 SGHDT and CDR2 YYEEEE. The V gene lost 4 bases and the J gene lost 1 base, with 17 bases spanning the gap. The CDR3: CASSAKIRQRNTGELFF. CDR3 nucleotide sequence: TGTGCCAGCAGCGCGAAAATCCGGCAAAGGAACACCGGGGAGCTGTTTTTT.

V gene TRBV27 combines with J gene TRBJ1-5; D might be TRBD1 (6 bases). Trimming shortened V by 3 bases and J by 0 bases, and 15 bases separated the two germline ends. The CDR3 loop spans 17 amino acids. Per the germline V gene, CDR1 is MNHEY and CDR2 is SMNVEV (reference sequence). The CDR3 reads CASSFAARTDSNQPQHF. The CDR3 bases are TGTGCCAGCAGTTTTGCGGCTAGGACAGATAGCAATCAGCCCCAGCATTTT.

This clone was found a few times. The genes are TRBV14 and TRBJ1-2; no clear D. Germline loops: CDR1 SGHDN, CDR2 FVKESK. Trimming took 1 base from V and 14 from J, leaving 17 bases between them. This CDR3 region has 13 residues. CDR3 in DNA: TGTGCCAGCAGCCAAGTGAACGGAGGTAGCGCTACCTTC. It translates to CASSQVNGGSATF.

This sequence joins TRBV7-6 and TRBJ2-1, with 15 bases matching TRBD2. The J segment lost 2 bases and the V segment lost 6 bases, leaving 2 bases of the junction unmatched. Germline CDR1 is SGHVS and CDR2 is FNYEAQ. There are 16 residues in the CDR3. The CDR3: CASRGLAGGTYNEQFF. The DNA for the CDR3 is TGTGCCAGCAGGGGACTAGCGGGAGGAACCTACAATGAGCAGTTCTTC.

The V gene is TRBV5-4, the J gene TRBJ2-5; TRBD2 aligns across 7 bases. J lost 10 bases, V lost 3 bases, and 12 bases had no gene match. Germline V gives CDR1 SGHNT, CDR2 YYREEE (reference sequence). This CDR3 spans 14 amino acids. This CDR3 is CASSSSGDLRDQYF. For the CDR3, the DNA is TGTGCCAGCAGCTCAAGCGGGGACCTCAGGGACCAGTACTTC.

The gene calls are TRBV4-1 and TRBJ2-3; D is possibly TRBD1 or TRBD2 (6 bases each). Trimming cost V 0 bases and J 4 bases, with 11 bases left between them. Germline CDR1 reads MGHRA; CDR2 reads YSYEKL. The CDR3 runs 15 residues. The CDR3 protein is CASSQDIRGADTQYF. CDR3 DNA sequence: TGCGCCAGCAGCCAAGATATAAGGGGGGCAGATACGCAGTATTTT.

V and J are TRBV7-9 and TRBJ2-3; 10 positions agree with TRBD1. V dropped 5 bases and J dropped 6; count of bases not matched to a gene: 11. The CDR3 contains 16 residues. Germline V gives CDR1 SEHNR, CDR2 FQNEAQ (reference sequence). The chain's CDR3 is CASSHLAGTGVDTQYF. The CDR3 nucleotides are TGTGCCAGCAGCCACCTCGCCGGGACAGGGGTGGATACGCAGTATTTT.

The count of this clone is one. The CDR3 reads CASSPGQTNTEAFF. The CDR3 bases are TGTGCCAGCAGTCCGGGACAAACAAACACTGAAGCTTTCTTT. J is TRBJ1-1 and V is TRBV6-1; D possibly corresponds to TRBD1 (6 bases). Germline V gene sequence: CDR1 MNHNS, CDR2 SASEGT. The ends were cut back, 5 bases at V and 2 bases at J, with 12 bases in the middle. CDR3 length equals 14 residues.

CDR3 in amino acids: CASRTTGGEAFF. CDR3 DNA: TGTGCCAGCAGAACAACAGGGGGTGAAGCTTTCTTT. The chain links TRBV6-5 to TRBJ1-1; TRBD1 matches at 8 bases. Trimming cost V 6 bases and J 7 bases; bases outside gene matches: 4. Germline V CDR1 and CDR2: MNHEY, SVGAGI. This CDR3 has 12 amino acids.

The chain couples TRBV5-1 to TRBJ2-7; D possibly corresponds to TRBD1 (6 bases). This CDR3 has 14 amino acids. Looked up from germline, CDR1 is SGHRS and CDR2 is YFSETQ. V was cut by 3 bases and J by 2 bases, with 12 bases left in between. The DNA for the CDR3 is TGCGCCAGCAGCTCCCGGGACACGGCCTACGAGCAGTACTTC. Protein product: CASSSRDTAYEQYF. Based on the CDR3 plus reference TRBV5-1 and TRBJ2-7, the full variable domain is KAGVTQTPRYLIKTRGQQVTLSCSPISGHRSVSWYQQTPGQGLQFLFEYFSETQRNKGNFPGRFSGRQFSNSRSEMNVSTLELGDSALYLCASSSRDTAYEQYFGPGTRLTVT.

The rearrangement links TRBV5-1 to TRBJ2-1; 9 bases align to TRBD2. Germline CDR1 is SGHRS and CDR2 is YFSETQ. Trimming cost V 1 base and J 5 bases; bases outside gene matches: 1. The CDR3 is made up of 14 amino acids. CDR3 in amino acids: CASSLIAGDNEQFF. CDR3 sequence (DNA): TGCGCCAGCAGCTTGATAGCGGGGGACAATGAGCAGTTCTTC. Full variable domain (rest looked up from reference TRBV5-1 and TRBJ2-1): KAGVTQTPRYLIKTRGQQVTLSCSPISGHRSVSWYQQTPGQGLQFLFEYFSETQRNKGNFPGRFSGRQFSNSRSEMNVSTLELGDSALYLCASSLIAGDNEQFFGPGTRLTVL.

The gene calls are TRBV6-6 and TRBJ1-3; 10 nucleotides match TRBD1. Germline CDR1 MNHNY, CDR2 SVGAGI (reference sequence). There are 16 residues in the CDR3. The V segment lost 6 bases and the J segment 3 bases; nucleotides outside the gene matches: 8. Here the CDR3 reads CASSRPGTGDGNTIYF. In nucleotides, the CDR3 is TGTGCCAGCAGCCGACCCGGGACAGGGGATGGAAACACCATATATTTT.

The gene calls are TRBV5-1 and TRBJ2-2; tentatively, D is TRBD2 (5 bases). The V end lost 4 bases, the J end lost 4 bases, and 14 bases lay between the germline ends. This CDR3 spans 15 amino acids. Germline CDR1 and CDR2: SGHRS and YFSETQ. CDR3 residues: CASSPLAGRTGELFF. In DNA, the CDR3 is TGCGCCAGCAGCCCCCTCGCGGGTCGCACCGGGGAGCTGTTTTTT. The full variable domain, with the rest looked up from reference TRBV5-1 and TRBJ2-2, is KAGVTQTPRYLIKTRGQQVTLSCSPISGHRSVSWYQQTPGQGLQFLFEYFSETQRNKGNFPGRFSGRQFSNSRSEMNVSTLELGDSALYLCASSPLAGRTGELFFGEGSRLTVL.

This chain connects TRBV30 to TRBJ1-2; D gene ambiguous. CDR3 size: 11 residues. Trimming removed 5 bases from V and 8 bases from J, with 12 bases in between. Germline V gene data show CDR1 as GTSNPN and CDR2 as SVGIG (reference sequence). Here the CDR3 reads CAWRRSGGYTF. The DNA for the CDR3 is TGTGCCTGGCGCCGCTCGGGCGGCTACACCTTC.

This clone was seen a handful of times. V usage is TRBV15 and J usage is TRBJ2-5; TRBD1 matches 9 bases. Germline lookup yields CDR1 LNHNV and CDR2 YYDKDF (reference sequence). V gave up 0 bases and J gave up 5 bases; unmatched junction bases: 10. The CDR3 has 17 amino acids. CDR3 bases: TGTGCCACCAGCAGAGATCGCATGACAGGGGGTTTGGAGACCCAGTACTTC. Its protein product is CATSRDRMTGGLETQYF.

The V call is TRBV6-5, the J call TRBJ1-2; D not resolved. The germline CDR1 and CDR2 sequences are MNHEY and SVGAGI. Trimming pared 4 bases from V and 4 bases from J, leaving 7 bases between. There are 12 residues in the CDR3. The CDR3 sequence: CASSSGSYGYTF. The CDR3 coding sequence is TGTGCCAGCAGTTCTGGCTCCTATGGCTACACCTTC.

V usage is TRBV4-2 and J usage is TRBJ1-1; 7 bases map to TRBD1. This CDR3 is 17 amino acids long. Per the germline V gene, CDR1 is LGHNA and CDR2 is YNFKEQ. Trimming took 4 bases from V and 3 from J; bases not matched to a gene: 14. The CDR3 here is CASSRTVGQFLDTEAFF. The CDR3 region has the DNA TGTGCCAGCAGCCGAACGGTGGGACAGTTCCTGGACACTGAAGCTTTCTTT.

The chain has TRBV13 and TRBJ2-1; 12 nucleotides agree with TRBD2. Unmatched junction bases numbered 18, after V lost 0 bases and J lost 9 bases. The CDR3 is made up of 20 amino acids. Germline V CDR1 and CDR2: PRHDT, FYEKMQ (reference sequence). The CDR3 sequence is CASSLGSPGKTSGGVGEQFF. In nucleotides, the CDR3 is TGTGCCAGCAGCTTAGGTTCCCCAGGAAAGACTAGCGGGGGAGTTGGTGAGCAGTTCTTC.

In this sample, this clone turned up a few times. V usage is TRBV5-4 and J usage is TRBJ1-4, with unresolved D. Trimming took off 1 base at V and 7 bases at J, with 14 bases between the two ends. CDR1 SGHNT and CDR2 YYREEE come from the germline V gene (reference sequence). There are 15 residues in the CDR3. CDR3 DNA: TGTGCCAGCAGCTTGTCGACGACTGTGGGTGAAAAACTGTTTTTT. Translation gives CASSLSTTVGEKLFF.